The 26 T cell receptor beta chains listed next were all sequenced from one sample in a study of T cell responses to AZD1222 COVID-19 vaccine. This table comes from immunoSEQ multiplex PCR, and its TCRdb copy is limited to in-frame clones, with some not included. The sample records about 150,000 clones, about 90% being singletons. The sequences come from peripheral blood, collected 28 days after the second AZD1222 dose. Receptor source: an adult who received the AZD1222 COVID-19 vaccine.

This clone was seen once. In nucleotides, the CDR3 is TGTGCCAGCAGCCAAGATCCGCGGGGGTTGTCGGAAAAACTGTTTTTT. This codes for CASSQDPRGLSEKLFF. The chain links TRBV14 to TRBJ1-4; perhaps TRBD1 as D (5 bases). Trimming left V 0 bases short and J 8 bases short, with 16 bases between. The CDR3 sequence is 16 residues long. Germline V lookup: CDR1 SGHDN, CDR2 FVKESK.

This chain links TRBV6-2 or TRBV6-3 with TRBJ2-7; 7 positions agree with TRBD1. V lost 3 bases to trimming and J lost 2 bases; unmatched junction nucleotides: 7. The V gene's germline CDR1 is MNHEY and CDR2 SVGEGT. This CDR3 is 15 amino acids long. CDR3 DNA sequence: TGTGCCAGCAGTTATTCGGGACAGCTTCCCTACGAGCAGTACTTC. This encodes CASSYSGQLPYEQYF.

This chain uses TRBV19 with TRBJ1-5; D gene unclear. Trimming removed 7 bases from V and 5 bases from J, with 15 bases in between. Germline lookup yields CDR1 LNHDA and CDR2 SQIVND (reference sequence). There are 14 residues in the CDR3. CDR3 nucleotides: TGTGCCAGTAATCGGGCCAACGGGGATCAGCCCCAGCATTTT. Residues: CASNRANGDQPQHF.

The V gene is TRBV28, the J gene TRBJ1-2, with 8 bases that match TRBD1. The CDR3 extends over 13 amino acids. V gave up 5 bases and J gave up 6 bases; unmatched junction bases: 5. Germline-derived CDR1 and CDR2 are MDHEN and SYDVKM. The CDR3 reads CASSIGQGDGYTF. Here the CDR3 DNA reads TGTGCCAGCAGTATCGGACAGGGAGATGGCTACACCTTC.

The chain uses TRBV27 and TRBJ1-2, with TRBD1 as a possible D gene (5 bases). Between the trimmed V and J ends, which lost 4 bases and 4 bases, there was a span of 10 bases. The germline CDR1 and CDR2 sequences are MNHEY and SMNVEV (reference sequence). The CDR3 loop spans 13 amino acids. CDR3 in DNA: TGTGCCAGCAGTTCGACTACAGGCTATGGCTACACCTTC. This codes for CASSSTTGYGYTF.

The V gene is TRBV30, the J gene TRBJ1-2, with a tentative D call TRBD1 (5 bases). Trimming left V 3 bases short and J 4 bases short, with 12 bases between. Germline-derived CDR1 and CDR2 are GTSNPN and SVGIG (reference sequence). The CDR3 extends over 13 amino acids. CDR3 protein: CAWSLGDGYGYTF. CDR3 bases: TGTGCCTGGAGCCTAGGGGACGGCTATGGCTACACCTTC.

The table lists this clone with many counts. CDR3 coding DNA: TGTGCCACCAGCAGAGATCCGGACTATCTTTGGCTAGCGAAGCGGGAGGAGGAGGAAGATACGCAGTATTTT. This sequence encodes CATSRDPDYLWLAKREEEEDTQYF. The V call is TRBV15, the J call TRBJ2-3; TRBD2 matches at 9 bases. Germline values: CDR1 LNHNV, CDR2 YYDKDF (reference sequence). The CDR3 loop spans 24 amino acids. Germline trimming cut 0 bases from V and 5 bases from J; bases unmatched to any gene: 30.

The count of this clone is one. This sequence joins TRBV28 and TRBJ2-3; D possibly corresponds to TRBD2 (6 bases). The CDR3 runs 13 residues. Germline CDR1 MDHEN, CDR2 SYDVKM. Trimming pared 8 bases from V and 6 bases from J, leaving 15 bases between. The CDR3: CASRTKQRDTQYF. The CDR3 nucleotides read TGTGCCAGCCGGACTAAACAGCGGGATACGCAGTATTTT.

The J gene is TRBJ2-7, the V gene TRBV5-1; 9 bases are shared with TRBD2. This CDR3 comprises 14 residues. The trim removed 3 bases at V and 4 bases at J, leaving 5 bases unmatched. In germline, CDR1 is SGHRS, CDR2 YFSETQ. This chain's CDR3 is CASSSVAGAYEQYF. The CDR3 nucleotides read TGCGCCAGCAGCTCGGTAGCGGGAGCTTACGAGCAGTACTTC.

J is TRBJ2-7 and V is TRBV19; 13 nucleotides align to TRBD2. After removal of 5 bases from V and 4 bases from J, the junction contained 2 bases not matched to a gene. The CDR3 consists of 14 residues. CDR1 LNHDA and CDR2 SQIVND come from the germline V gene (reference sequence). The CDR3 here is CASSRTSGSYEQYF. The CDR3 coding sequence is TGTGCCAGTAGTCGGACTAGCGGGAGTTACGAGCAGTACTTC.

This clone appeared a single time. This chain joins TRBV21-1 and TRBJ2-7; the D call of TRBD2 is as the table states it, not checked on the DNA. TRBV21-1 has pseudogene status. The CDR3 spans 16 residues. The CDR3 coding sequence is TGTGCCAGCAGCAAGTCCCTAGCGGGAGGGACGTACGAGCAGTACTTC. It yields the protein CASSKSLAGGTYEQYF.

The chain employs TRBV7-9 and TRBJ1-4, with D possibly TRBD1 on 5 matching bases. V was cut by 3 bases and J by 6 bases, with 14 bases left in between. Germline CDR1 reads SEHNR; CDR2 reads FQNEAQ (reference sequence). The CDR3 is 15 residues long. The CDR3 protein is CASSFAQGLDEKLFF. The CDR3 nucleotides are TGTGCCAGCAGCTTTGCCCAGGGTTTAGATGAAAAACTGTTTTTT.

This chain connects TRBV28 to TRBJ2-5; 12 bases fit TRBD1. The CDR3 spans 16 residues. Germline assignment: CDR1 MDHEN and CDR2 SYDVKM. With 5 bases clipped from V and 4 bases from J, the junction kept 8 bases outside the gene matches. The DNA for the CDR3 is TGTGCCAGCAGTCTGACCGGGACAGGGGGCGCAGAGACCCAGTACTTC. It codes for CASSLTGTGGAETQYF. Complete variable domain (other parts from reference TRBV28 and TRBJ2-5): DVKVTQSSRYLVKRTGEKVFLECVQDMDHENMFWYRQDPGLGLRLIYFSYDVKMKEKGDIPEGYSVSREKKERFSLILESASTNQTSMYLCASSLTGTGGAETQYFGPGTRLLVL.

This chain links TRBV19 with TRBJ1-4; tentative D call: TRBD1 (5 bases). The CDR3 spans 15 residues. V gave up 5 bases and J gave up 5 bases, with 15 bases separating them. CDR1 and CDR2 from the germline V gene are LNHDA and SQIVND (reference sequence). CDR3 nucleotides: TGTGCCAGTAGTGTGCAGGGATTCGGGAATGAAAAACTGTTTTTT. It translates to CASSVQGFGNEKLFF.

The chain links TRBV14 to TRBJ2-5; 8 bases match TRBD2. Germline V gene sequence: CDR1 SGHDN, CDR2 FVKESK. V was clipped by 1 base and J by 0 bases; unmatched bases: 10. The CDR3 spans 18 residues. CDR3 bases: TGTGCCAGCAGCCAAGGGCTAGCGGGTTACTCTTACCAAGAGACCCAGTACTTC. Its translation is CASSQGLAGYSYQETQYF.

This chain joins TRBV12-3 or TRBV12-4 and TRBJ2-5, with 8 nucleotides matching TRBD2. V shed 4 bases, J shed 5 bases, and the junction held 3 bases outside the gene matches. The CDR3 covers 13 residues. The CDR3 spells CASSYGRGETQYF. In nucleotides, the CDR3 is TGTGCCAGCAGTTACGGGAGGGGTGAGACCCAGTACTTC.

V and J are TRBV7-8 and TRBJ2-7; D not certain. Germline assignment: CDR1 SGHVS and CDR2 FQNEAQ. Trimming took off 5 bases at V and 6 bases at J, with 8 bases between the two ends. The CDR3 sequence is 11 residues long. CDR3 sequence reads: CASSRLGEQYF. The CDR3 nucleotides read TGTGCCAGCAGCCGTTTGGGCGAGCAGTACTTC.

A remark on this clone: Other DNA sequences in this sample translate to the same CDR3. The V gene is TRBV28, the J gene TRBJ1-5; D unclear. V was pared by 2 bases and J by 7 bases, with 6 bases between. Germline-derived CDR1 and CDR2 are MDHEN and SYDVKM. The CDR3 runs 12 residues. For the CDR3, the DNA is TGTGCCAGCAGTTTAAACGGGCAGCCCCAGCATTTT. Its protein is CASSLNGQPQHF.

The chain employs TRBV29-1 and TRBJ2-3, with TRBD2 identical over 13 bases. Germline V lookup: CDR1 SQVTM, CDR2 ANQGSEA. V was clipped by 4 bases and J by 3 bases; unmatched bases: 4. The CDR3 extends over 15 amino acids. The CDR3 DNA reads TGCAGCGTTGGACTAGCGGGAGGTCATACAGATACGCAGTATTTT. This codes for CSVGLAGGHTDTQYF.

This rearrangement joins TRBV6-5 to TRBJ1-2, with no clear D. V lost 5 bases and J 8 bases, leaving 21 bases between the germline ends. CDR1 is MNHEY, CDR2 SVGAGI, per germline. The CDR3 has 15 amino acids. The CDR3 reads CASSRRTAPLRGYTF. CDR3 DNA sequence: TGTGCCAGCAGTAGGAGAACCGCCCCCCTTCGGGGCTACACCTTC.

The chain recombines TRBV2 with TRBJ2-3, with a tentative D call TRBD1 (6 bases). Germline loops: CDR1 SNHLY, CDR2 FYNNEI. The CDR3 runs 16 residues. Trimming left V 5 bases short and J 0 bases short, with 15 bases between. CDR3 in amino acids: CASSRLLGQSTDTQYF. The CDR3 DNA reads as TGTGCCAGCAGTAGACTGCTGGGACAAAGCACAGATACGCAGTATTTT.

The genes are TRBV5-6 and TRBJ1-1, with 7 bases aligning to TRBD1. CDR1 and CDR2 from the germline V gene are SGHDT and YYEEEE. This CDR3 is 14 amino acids long. Trimming removed 4 bases from V and 1 base from J; junction bases left unmatched: 4. DNA for the CDR3: TGTGCCAGCAGCGTCCGGGACAGGAACACTGAAGCTTTCTTT. This codes for CASSVRDRNTEAFF.

In its sample, this clone was seen once. This sequence joins TRBV6-1 and TRBJ1-2; D remains unclear. Trimming took 2 bases from V and 0 from J, leaving 16 bases between them. This CDR3 contains 17 residues. Germline V gene lookup returns CDR1 MNHNS and CDR2 SASEGT. The CDR3 region is CASSELPPGIANYGYTF. The CDR3 nucleotides are TGTGCCAGCAGTGAACTCCCCCCGGGCATTGCTAACTATGGCTACACCTTC.

This chain joins TRBV6-4 and TRBJ1-4, with 7 bases matching TRBD1. The CDR3 covers 15 residues. V lost 2 bases, J lost 8 bases, and 8 bases stayed unmatched. In germline, CDR1 is MRHNA, CDR2 SNTAGT. CDR3 bases: TGTGCCAGCAGTGACGTAGACAGGGCCCGGGAAAAACTGTTTTTT. Its translation: CASSDVDRAREKLFF.

This clone was seen only once. The rearrangement joins TRBV6-2 or TRBV6-3 to TRBJ2-6; unclear D gene. This CDR3 spans 16 amino acids. V lost 5 bases and J 4 bases, leaving 15 bases between the germline ends. The germline V gene encodes CDR1 MNHEY and CDR2 SVGEGT. The CDR3: CASSRMVVQGANVLTF. The CDR3 DNA reads TGTGCCAGCAGTCGGATGGTAGTCCAAGGGGCCAACGTCCTGACTTTC.

The chain carries TRBV9 and TRBJ1-3, with D unclear. This CDR3 spans 16 amino acids. Germline CDR1 SGDLS, CDR2 YYNGEE. The V end lost 0 bases, the J end lost 0 bases, and 10 bases lay between the germline ends. CDR3 DNA sequence: TGTGCCAGCAGCGTAGTGGACGGCTCCTCTGGAAACACCATATATTTT. As protein: CASSVVDGSSGNTIYF.